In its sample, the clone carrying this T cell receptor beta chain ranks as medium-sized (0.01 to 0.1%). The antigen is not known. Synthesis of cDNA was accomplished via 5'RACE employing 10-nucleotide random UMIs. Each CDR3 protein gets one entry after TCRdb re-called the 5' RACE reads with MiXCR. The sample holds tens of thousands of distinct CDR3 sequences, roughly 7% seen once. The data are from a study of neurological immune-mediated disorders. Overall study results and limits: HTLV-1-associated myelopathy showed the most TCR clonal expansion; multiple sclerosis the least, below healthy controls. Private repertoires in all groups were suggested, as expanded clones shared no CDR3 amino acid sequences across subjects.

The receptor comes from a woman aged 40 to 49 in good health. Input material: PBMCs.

The CDR3 spells CASSLTGDLNTQYF. CDR3 DNA sequence: TGTGCCAGCAGTCTCACAGGGGATCTTAATACGCAGTATTTT. V usage is TRBV28 and J usage is TRBJ2-3; 7 bases agree with TRBD1. The V and J ends lost 5 bases and 7 bases, in that order; junction bases with no gene match: 9. The germline V gene encodes CDR1 MDHEN and CDR2 SYDVKM. CDR3 length: 14 amino acids.